The present TCR beta chain was sequenced within a study of OX40 agonist ivuxolimab in advanced cancers. Study information: Cancers in dose escalation were hepatocellular, melanoma, renal cell and head and neck. Patients were over 65% male with ages roughly 23 to 79, mean 60.

The study's findings and limits: Clones of CD4+ and CD8+ blood T cells grew by week 6 at doses of 0.1 to 3.0 mg/kg.

CDR1 and CDR2 from the germline V gene are GTSNPN and SVGIG (reference sequence). V was cut by 0 bases and J by 9 bases, with 12 bases left in between. The CDR3 length is 13 residues. Remarks on this clone: Its antigen is currently unknown.

Sequencing was performed with immunoSEQ multiplex PCR; in TCRdb, only in-frame clones are kept and a portion is missing. Found here are nearly 95,000 clones, around 94% of them singletons; the top ten hold 2% to 3%. The origin of this receptor is an adult with an advanced solid tumor such as melanoma, head and neck, liver or kidney cancer. The chain is built from TRBV30 and TRBJ1-5; D remains unclear. The source material was CD4+ or CD8+ T cells sorted from blood, sampled in a trial of the OX40 agonist ivuxolimab. The CDR3 DNA reads TGTGCCTGGAGTGTAGATTCGGTACGGCCCCAGCATTTT. The encoded protein is CAWSVDSVRPQHF.